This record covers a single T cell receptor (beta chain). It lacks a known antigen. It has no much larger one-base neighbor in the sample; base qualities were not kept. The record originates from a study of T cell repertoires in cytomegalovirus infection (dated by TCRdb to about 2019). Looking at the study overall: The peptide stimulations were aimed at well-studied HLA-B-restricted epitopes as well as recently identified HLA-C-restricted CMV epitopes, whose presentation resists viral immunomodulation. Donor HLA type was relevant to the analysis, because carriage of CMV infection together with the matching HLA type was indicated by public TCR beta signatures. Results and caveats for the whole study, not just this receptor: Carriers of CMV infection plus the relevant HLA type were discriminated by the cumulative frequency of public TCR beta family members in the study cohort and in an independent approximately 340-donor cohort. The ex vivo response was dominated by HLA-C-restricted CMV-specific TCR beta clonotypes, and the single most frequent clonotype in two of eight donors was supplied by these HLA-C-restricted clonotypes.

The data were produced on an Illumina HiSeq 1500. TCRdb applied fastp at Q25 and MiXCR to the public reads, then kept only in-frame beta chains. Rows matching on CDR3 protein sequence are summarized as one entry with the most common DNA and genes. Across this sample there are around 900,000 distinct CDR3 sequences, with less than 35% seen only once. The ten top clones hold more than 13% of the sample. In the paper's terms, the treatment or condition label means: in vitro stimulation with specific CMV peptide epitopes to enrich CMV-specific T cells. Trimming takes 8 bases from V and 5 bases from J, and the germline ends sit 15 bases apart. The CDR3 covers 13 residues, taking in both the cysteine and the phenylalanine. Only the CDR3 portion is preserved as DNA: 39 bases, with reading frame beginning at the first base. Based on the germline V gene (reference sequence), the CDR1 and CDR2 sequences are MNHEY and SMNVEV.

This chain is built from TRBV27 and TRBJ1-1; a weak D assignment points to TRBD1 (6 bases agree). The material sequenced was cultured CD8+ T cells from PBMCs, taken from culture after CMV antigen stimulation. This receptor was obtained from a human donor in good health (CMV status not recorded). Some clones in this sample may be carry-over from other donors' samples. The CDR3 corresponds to CASRRGQGTEAFF. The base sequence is TGTGCCAGCCGTCGGGGGCAAGGGACTGAAGCTTTCTTT.